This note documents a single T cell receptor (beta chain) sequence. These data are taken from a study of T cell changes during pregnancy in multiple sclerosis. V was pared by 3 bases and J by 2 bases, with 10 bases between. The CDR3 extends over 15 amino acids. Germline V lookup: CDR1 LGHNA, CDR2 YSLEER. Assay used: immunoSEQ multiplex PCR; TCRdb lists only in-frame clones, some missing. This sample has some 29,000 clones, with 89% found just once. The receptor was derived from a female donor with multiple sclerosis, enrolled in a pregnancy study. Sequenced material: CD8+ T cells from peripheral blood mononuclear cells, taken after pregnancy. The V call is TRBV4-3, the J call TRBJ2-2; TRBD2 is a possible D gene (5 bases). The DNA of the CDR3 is TGCGCCAGCAGCCAGGATAGACTAAACACCGGGGAGCTGTTTTTT. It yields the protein CASSQDRLNTGELFF.